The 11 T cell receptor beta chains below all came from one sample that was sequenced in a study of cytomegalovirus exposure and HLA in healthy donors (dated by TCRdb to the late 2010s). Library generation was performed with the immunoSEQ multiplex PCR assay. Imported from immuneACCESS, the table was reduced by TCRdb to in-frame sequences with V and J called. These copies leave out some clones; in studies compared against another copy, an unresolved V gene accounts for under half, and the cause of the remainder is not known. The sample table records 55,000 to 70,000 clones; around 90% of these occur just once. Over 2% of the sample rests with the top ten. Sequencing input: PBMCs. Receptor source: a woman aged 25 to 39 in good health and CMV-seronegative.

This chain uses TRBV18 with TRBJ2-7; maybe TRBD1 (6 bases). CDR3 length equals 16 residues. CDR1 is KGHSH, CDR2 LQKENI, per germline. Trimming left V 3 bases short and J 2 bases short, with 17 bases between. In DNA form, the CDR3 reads TGTGCCAGCTCACCCGCGACAGGTTTGTCAACCTACGAGCAGTACTTC. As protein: CASSPATGLSTYEQYF.

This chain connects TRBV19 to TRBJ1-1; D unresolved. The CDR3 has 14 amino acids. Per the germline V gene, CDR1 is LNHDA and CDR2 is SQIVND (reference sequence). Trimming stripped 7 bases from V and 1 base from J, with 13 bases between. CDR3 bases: TGTGCCAGTACCGACAACCTGGGGAACACTGAAGCTTTCTTT. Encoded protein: CASTDNLGNTEAFF.

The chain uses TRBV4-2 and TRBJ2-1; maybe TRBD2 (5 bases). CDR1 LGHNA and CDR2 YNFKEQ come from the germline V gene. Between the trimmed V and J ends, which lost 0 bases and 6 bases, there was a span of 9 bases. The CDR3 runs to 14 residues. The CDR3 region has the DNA TGTGCCAGCAGCCAAGAGGCAGCGGCCAATGAGCAGTTCTTC. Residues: CASSQEAAANEQFF.

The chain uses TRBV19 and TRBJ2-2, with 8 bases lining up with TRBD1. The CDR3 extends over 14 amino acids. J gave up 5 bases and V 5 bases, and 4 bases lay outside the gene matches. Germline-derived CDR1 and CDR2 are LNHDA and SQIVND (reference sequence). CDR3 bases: TGTGCCAGTAGTCTTGACAGGGGAACCGGGGAGCTGTTTTTT. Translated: CASSLDRGTGELFF.

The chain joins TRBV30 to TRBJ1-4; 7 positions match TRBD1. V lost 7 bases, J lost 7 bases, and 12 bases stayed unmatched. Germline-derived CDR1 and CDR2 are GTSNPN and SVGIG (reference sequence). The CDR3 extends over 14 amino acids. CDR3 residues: CAFNGGQRGEKLFF. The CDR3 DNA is TGTGCCTTTAACGGGGGACAGAGAGGTGAAAAACTGTTTTTT.

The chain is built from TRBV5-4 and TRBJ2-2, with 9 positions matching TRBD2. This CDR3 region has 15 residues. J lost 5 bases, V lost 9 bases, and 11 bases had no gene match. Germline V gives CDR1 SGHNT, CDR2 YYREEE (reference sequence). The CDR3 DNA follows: TGTGCCATAAACGCCGGGACTAGCAGTACCGGGGAGCTGTTTTTT. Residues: CAINAGTSSTGELFF.

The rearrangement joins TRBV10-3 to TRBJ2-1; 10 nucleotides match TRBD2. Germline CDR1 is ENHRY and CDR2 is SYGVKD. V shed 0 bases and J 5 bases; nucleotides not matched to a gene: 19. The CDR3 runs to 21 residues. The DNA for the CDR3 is TGTGCCATCAGTGAGTCAGCCAGGCCTAGCGGGAGCGTATTGAGGAACAATGAGCAGTTCTTC. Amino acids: CAISESARPSGSVLRNNEQFF.

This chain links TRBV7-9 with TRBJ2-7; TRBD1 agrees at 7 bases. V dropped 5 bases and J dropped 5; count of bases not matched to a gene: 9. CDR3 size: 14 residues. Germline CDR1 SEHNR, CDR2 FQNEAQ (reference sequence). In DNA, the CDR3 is TGTGCCAGCAGCCCCGGTCAGGGGGTGCACGAGCAGTACTTC. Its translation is CASSPGQGVHEQYF.

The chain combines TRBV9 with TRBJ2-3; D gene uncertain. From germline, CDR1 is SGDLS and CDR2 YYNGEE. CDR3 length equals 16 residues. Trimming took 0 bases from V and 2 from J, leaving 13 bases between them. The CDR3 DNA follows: TGTGCCAGCAGCGTAGGGGCTTCCAAATCCACAGATACGCAGTATTTT. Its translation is CASSVGASKSTDTQYF.

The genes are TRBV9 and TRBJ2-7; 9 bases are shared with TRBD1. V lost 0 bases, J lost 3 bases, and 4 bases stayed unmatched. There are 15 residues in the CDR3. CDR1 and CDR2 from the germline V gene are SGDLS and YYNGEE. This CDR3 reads CASSVATGGGYEQYF. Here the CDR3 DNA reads TGTGCCAGCAGCGTAGCGACAGGGGGTGGCTACGAGCAGTACTTC.

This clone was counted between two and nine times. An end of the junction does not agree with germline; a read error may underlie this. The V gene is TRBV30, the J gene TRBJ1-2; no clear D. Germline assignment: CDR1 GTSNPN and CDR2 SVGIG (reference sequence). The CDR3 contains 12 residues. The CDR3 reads CAWSVDWYDPTF. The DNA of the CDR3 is TGTGCCTGGAGTGTAGATTGGTACGACCCGACTTTC.